Shown below are 6 T cell receptor beta chains from a single sample sequenced in a study of blood T cell repertoires in COVID-19 (TCRdb year 2020). The library was generated by the immunoSEQ multiplex PCR assay. TCRdb obtained this table from immuneACCESS and retained in-frame rearrangements with V and J assigned. These tables miss some clones; where compared with another copy, unresolved V genes account for less than half of the shortfall, and the remainder is unexplained. The sample has around 330,000 clones on record, around 84% of them singletons. The ten largest clones represent around 2% of the sample. Sequences were obtained from PBMCs or T cells enriched from blood (not recorded which). These receptors all come from a woman under 40 who had been exposed to COVID-19.

CDR3 amino acids: CASRSGHHGPYEQYF. The DNA of the CDR3 is TGTGCCAGCAGGTCGGGACACCATGGACCCTACGAGCAGTACTTC. The rearrangement links TRBV11-2 to TRBJ2-7; D possibly corresponds to TRBD1 (6 bases). The CDR3 contains 15 residues. The germline V and J ends were trimmed by 6 bases and 2 bases, with 17 bases remaining between them. The germline CDR1 and CDR2 sequences are SGHAT and FQNNGV.

V gene TRBV5-5 combines with J gene TRBJ1-2; TRBD1 matches at 7 bases. This CDR3 is 13 amino acids long. Trimming at V came to 3 bases and at J to 8 bases, leaving 7 bases not matched to a gene. Germline V gene sequence: CDR1 SGHKS, CDR2 YYEKEE (reference sequence). CDR3 residues: CASSWDTGVGYTF. The CDR3 nucleotides are TGTGCCAGCAGCTGGGACACAGGGGTCGGCTACACCTTC.

Notes on this clone: One end of the junction varies from germline; a read error may be responsible. The rearrangement links TRBV7-7 to TRBJ2-5; no reliable D call. The CDR3 has 15 residues. Germline V gene data show CDR1 as SSHAT and CDR2 as FNYEAQ (reference sequence). The CDR3 nucleotides read TGTGCTAGCAGCTCAGGTGGAACAATGTGGGAGACCCAGTACTTC. Residues: CASSSGGTMWETQYF.

This sequence joins TRBV6-1 and TRBJ2-2; perhaps TRBD2 as D (6 bases). The germline V gene has CDR1 MNHNS and CDR2 SASEGT. Trimming removed 1 base at V and 5 bases at J, with 11 bases between. The CDR3 has 15 amino acids. The CDR3 loop reads CASSEGGAGTGELFF. The CDR3 region has the DNA TGTGCCAGCAGTGAAGGGGGAGCGGGTACCGGGGAGCTGTTTTTT.

Only a few counts were recorded for this clone. The chain joins TRBV11-1 to TRBJ1-1; 7 bases fit TRBD1. Germline V gene data show CDR1 as SGHAT and CDR2 as FQDESV (reference sequence). CDR3 length: 14 residues. J was trimmed by 4 bases and V by 2 bases; bases with no gene match: 4. In DNA form, the CDR3 reads TGTGCCAGCAGCTTATCAGGGGGAACCACTGAAGCTTTCTTT. Translation gives CASSLSGGTTEAFF. The full variable domain, its missing parts supplied by reference TRBV11-1 and TRBJ1-1, is EAEVAQSPRYKITEKSQAVAFWCDPISGHATLYWYRQILGQGPELLVQFQDESVVDDSQLPKDRFSAERLKGVDSTLKIQPAELGDSAMYLCASSLSGGTTEAFFGQGTRLTVV.

The CDR3 is CASSLDSDTDTQYF. CDR3 nucleotide sequence: TGTGCCAGCAGCTTAGACAGCGACACAGATACGCAGTATTTT. V is TRBV11-2 and J is TRBJ2-3, with unresolved D. The V end was cut by 0 bases, the J end by 2 bases, with 6 bases between. Germline V gives CDR1 SGHAT, CDR2 FQNNGV. The CDR3 is 14 amino acids.